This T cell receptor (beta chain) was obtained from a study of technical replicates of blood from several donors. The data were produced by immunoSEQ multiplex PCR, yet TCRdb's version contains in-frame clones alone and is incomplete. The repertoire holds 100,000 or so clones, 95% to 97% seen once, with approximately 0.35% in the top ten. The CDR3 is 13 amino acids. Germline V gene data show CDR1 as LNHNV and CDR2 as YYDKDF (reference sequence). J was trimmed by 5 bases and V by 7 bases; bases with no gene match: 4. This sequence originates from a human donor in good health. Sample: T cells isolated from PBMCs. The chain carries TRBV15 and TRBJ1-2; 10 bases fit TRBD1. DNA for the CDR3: TGTGCCACCAACCCGGACAGGGGGTATGGCTACACCTTC. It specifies CATNPDRGYGYTF.